Detailed here is one TCR beta chain. Its antigen is unidentified. Using immunoSEQ multiplex PCR, the repertoire was profiled, and TCRdb retains in-frame clones only, with some absent. The repertoire has about 110,000 clones, about 92% of them found once; the top ten carry approximately 0.32%. The sample comes from a study of siplizumab effects on memory and regulatory T cells. Study findings and constraints: In siplizumab conditions, mappable alloreactive CD4+ clones averaged about 69% Treg-derived, against 26.9% in controls. Siplizumab significantly decreased alloreactive sequences from unstimulated CD4+ memory cells. Left unconfirmed was the suppressive function of proliferating Tregs from siplizumab cultures. The diversity of naive T cells seemed greater than that of memory cells, and their alloresponse contribution seemed major.

CDR1 and CDR2 (germline): SGHRS, YFSETQ. V lost 4 bases and J lost 7, with 15 bases in between. The CDR3 consists of 14 residues. The TCR sequence derives from a human donor in good health. Source material: CD4+ T cells sorted from blood. The chain couples TRBV5-1 to TRBJ2-1, with unresolved D. The DNA for the CDR3 is TGCGCCAGCAGCGAACACGACTCCGCGAATGAGCAGTTCTTC. This sequence encodes CASSEHDSANEQFF.